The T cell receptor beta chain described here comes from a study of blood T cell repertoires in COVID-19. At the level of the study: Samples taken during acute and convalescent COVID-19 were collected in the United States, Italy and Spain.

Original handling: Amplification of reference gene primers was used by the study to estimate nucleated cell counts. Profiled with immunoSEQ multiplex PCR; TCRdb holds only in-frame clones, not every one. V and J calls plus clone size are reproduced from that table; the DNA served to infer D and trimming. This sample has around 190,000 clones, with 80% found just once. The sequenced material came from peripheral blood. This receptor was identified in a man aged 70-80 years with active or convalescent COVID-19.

The CDR3 DNA reads as TGCGCCAGCAGCCCCGAGGGGGACACTGAAGCTTTCTTT. Its translation: CASSPEGDTEAFF. This rearrangement joins TRBV5-1 to TRBJ1-1; a weak D match, TRBD1 (6 bases). Trimming left V 4 bases short and J 3 bases short, with 10 bases between. Germline CDR1 reads SGHRS; CDR2 reads YFSETQ. The CDR3 sequence is 13 residues long. Using reference TRBV5-1 and TRBJ1-1 for the parts outside the CDR3, the full variable domain is KAGVTQTPRYLIKTRGQQVTLSCSPISGHRSVSWYQQTPGQGLQFLFEYFSETQRNKGNFPGRFSGRQFSNSRSEMNVSTLELGDSALYLCASSPEGDTEAFFGQGTRLTVV.